Below are 23 T cell receptor beta chains sequenced from a single sample in a study of cytomegalovirus exposure and HLA in healthy donors. The protocol was immunoSEQ multiplex PCR, while the TCRdb copy is restricted to in-frame clones and leaves out a portion. The table records a few hundred thousand clones, approximately 90% of them present only once. Sequenced sample: PBMCs. The receptors derive from a woman under 30 in good health and CMV-seronegative.

The CDR3 region has the DNA TGTGCCTGGACTCGGCAGGATCACGAGCAGTACTTC. Translating gives CAWTRQDHEQYF. The gene calls are TRBV30 and TRBJ2-7; D unclear. The ends were cut back, 4 bases at V and 5 bases at J, with 12 bases in the middle. The CDR3 totals 12 residues. Germline V gene lookup returns CDR1 GTSNPN and CDR2 SVGIG (reference sequence).

The gene calls are TRBV25-1 and TRBJ1-5, with a tentative D call TRBD1 (6 bases). Trimming took off 8 bases at V and 7 bases at J, with 24 bases between the two ends. This CDR3 has 16 amino acids. Germline V gene data show CDR1 as MGHDK and CDR2 as SYGVNS. The CDR3 here is CASRPPSRGGGQPQHF. CDR3 nucleotides: TGTGCCAGCCGGCCTCCTTCTAGGGGGGGCGGACAGCCCCAGCATTTT. Full variable domain (missing parts from reference TRBV25-1 and TRBJ1-5): EADIYQTPRYLVIGTGKKITLECSQTMGHDKMYWYQQDPGMELHLIHYSYGVNSTEKGDLSSESTVSRIRTEHFPLTLESARPSHTSQYLCASRPPSRGGGQPQHFGDGTRLSIL.

The rearrangement uses TRBV5-6 and TRBJ1-1, with no clear D. CDR1 and CDR2 from the germline V gene are SGHDT and YYEEEE. The CDR3 has 12 amino acids. The V and J ends lost 0 bases and 7 bases respectively, with 7 bases between them. The CDR3 protein is CASSLAGLEAFF. The CDR3 DNA reads TGTGCCAGCAGCTTGGCTGGCCTTGAAGCTTTCTTT.

This sequence joins TRBV5-6 and TRBJ1-1; 9 bases match TRBD1. This CDR3 has 16 residues. From germline, CDR1 is SGHDT and CDR2 YYEEEE. The junction had 14 bases not matched to a gene; V was cut back by 5 bases and J by 6 bases. CDR3 amino acids: CASRPGQGLDFAEAFF. In DNA, the CDR3 is TGTGCCAGCAGGCCGGGACAGGGATTGGATTTCGCTGAAGCTTTCTTT.

This sequence joins TRBV18 and TRBJ2-5; no reliable D call. This CDR3 region has 13 residues. V was pared by 3 bases and J by 5 bases, with 10 bases between. Germline assignment: CDR1 KGHSH and CDR2 LQKENI. CDR3 nucleotide sequence: TGTGCCAGCTCACCGCGTCCCGGGGAGACCCAGTACTTC. Its translation is CASSPRPGETQYF.

This sequence joins TRBV11-3 and TRBJ2-1; 8 bases agree with TRBD2. Trimming removed 1 base from V and 7 bases from J; junction bases left unmatched: 3. Looked up from germline, CDR1 is SGHNT and CDR2 is YENEEA. CDR3 size: 14 residues. The CDR3 protein is CASSLAGGRNEQFF. The CDR3 DNA sequence: TGTGCCAGCAGCTTAGCGGGGGGGCGGAATGAGCAGTTCTTC.

This clone has a single count. This rearrangement joins TRBV5-4 to TRBJ2-7; 10 bases are shared with TRBD2. Per germline, CDR1 SGHNT and CDR2 YYREEE (reference sequence). V shed 0 bases and J 4 bases; nucleotides not matched to a gene: 10. The CDR3 is made up of 17 amino acids. The CDR3 reads CASSLVGLAGVVYEQYF. CDR3 DNA sequence: TGTGCCAGCAGCTTGGTGGGGCTAGCGGGGGTTGTGTACGAGCAGTACTTC.

Only one count was recorded for this clone. The chain combines TRBV25-1 with TRBJ1-5, with TRBD1 as a possible D gene (6 bases). CDR1 MGHDK and CDR2 SYGVNS come from the germline V gene. Deletions cut 5 bases from V and 5 bases from J, with 13 bases between. The CDR3 has 14 amino acids. The chain's CDR3 is CASSSRGVHQPQHF. The CDR3, as DNA: TGTGCCAGCAGTTCCAGGGGAGTCCATCAGCCCCAGCATTTT.

The J gene is TRBJ2-2, the V gene TRBV7-9; 14 bases fit TRBD2. The CDR3 extends over 18 amino acids. CDR1 and CDR2 (germline): SEHNR, FQNEAQ (reference sequence). V gave up 2 bases and J gave up 4 bases; unmatched junction bases: 6. The CDR3 loop reads CASSLLGTSGGITGELFF. The CDR3 DNA sequence: TGTGCCAGCAGCTTATTGGGGACTAGCGGGGGTATCACCGGGGAGCTGTTTTTT.

In this sample, this clone turned up once. V gene TRBV9 combines with J gene TRBJ2-7; maybe TRBD1 (5 bases). V was shortened by 2 bases and J by 3 bases, with 24 bases between the two germline ends. Per the germline V gene, CDR1 is SGDLS and CDR2 is YYNGEE. The CDR3 length is 18 residues. CDR3 nucleotides: TGTGCCAGCAGCGTCCTCCATACGAGGAGTTTAGGGGACTACGAGCAGTACTTC. Encoded protein: CASSVLHTRSLGDYEQYF.

The chain links TRBV9 to TRBJ1-3; tentatively, D is TRBD1 (5 bases). There are 15 residues in the CDR3. Per germline, CDR1 SGDLS and CDR2 YYNGEE. Trimming shortened V by 0 bases and J by 4 bases, and 11 bases separated the two germline ends. The CDR3 spells CASSVESGSGNTIYF. DNA for the CDR3: TGTGCCAGCAGCGTAGAGTCAGGGTCCGGAAACACCATATATTTT.

This clone was counted once. The gene calls are TRBV27 and TRBJ1-3; D is uncertain. The length of the CDR3 is 15 residues. V lost 6 bases and J 0 bases, leaving 12 bases between the germline ends. CDR1 and CDR2 from the germline V gene are MNHEY and SMNVEV (reference sequence). The CDR3 DNA follows: TGTGCCAGCAGCGCCCAATTCAGCTCTGGAAACACCATATATTTT. Residues: CASSAQFSSGNTIYF.

This chain connects TRBV7-6 to TRBJ2-7, with TRBD1 identical over 7 bases. Per germline, CDR1 SGHVS and CDR2 FNYEAQ. After removal of 5 bases from V and 5 bases from J, the junction contained 12 bases not matched to a gene. This CDR3 region has 15 residues. The CDR3 nucleotides read TGTGCCAGCAGCCCACGACAGGGAACCGGCCACGAGCAGTACTTC. Its protein product is CASSPRQGTGHEQYF.

The rearrangement links TRBV21-1 to TRBJ2-3; the table's D call, TRBD1, has no DNA check behind it. TRBV21-1 is reported as a pseudogene. The CDR3 loop spans 13 amino acids. The CDR3, as DNA: TGTGCCAGCAGCAAAGGAAGGGGCGGACCAGAGTATTTT. This codes for CASSKGRGGPEYF.

V is TRBV30 and J is TRBJ1-4; 9 bases agree with TRBD1. Per the germline V gene, CDR1 is GTSNPN and CDR2 is SVGIG (reference sequence). After removal of 2 bases from V and 8 bases from J, the junction contained 15 bases not matched to a gene. The CDR3 covers 17 residues. The chain's CDR3 is CAWSKWDRDSLNEKLFF. CDR3 nucleotide sequence: TGTGCCTGGAGTAAGTGGGACAGGGATTCCCTTAACGAAAAACTGTTTTTT.

The chain carries TRBV18 and TRBJ2-5; 10 bases fit TRBD2. The CDR3 sequence is 16 residues long. The junction had 11 bases not matched to a gene; V was cut back by 4 bases and J by 6 bases. Per germline, CDR1 KGHSH and CDR2 LQKENI. The DNA of the CDR3 is TGTGCCAGCTCACTGGGGGGAGCGGGGGGGCCGAAGACCCAGTACTTC. Protein: CASSLGGAGGPKTQYF.

The chain joins TRBV5-1 to TRBJ2-3, with TRBD2 matching 7 bases. The J segment lost 2 bases and the V segment lost 3 bases, leaving 3 bases of the junction unmatched. The germline V gene has CDR1 SGHRS and CDR2 YFSETQ. The CDR3 is 14 residues long. CDR3 nucleotide sequence: TGCGCCAGCAGCTCTAGACTAGCCACAGATACGCAGTATTTT. Translating it yields CASSSRLATDTQYF.

The genes are TRBV27 and TRBJ1-1; TRBD1 matches 9 bases. V shed 6 bases and J 3 bases; nucleotides not matched to a gene: 17. Germline V gene lookup returns CDR1 MNHEY and CDR2 SMNVEV (reference sequence). The CDR3 consists of 18 residues. The CDR3 loop reads CASRPTPGQGFTDTEAFF. The CDR3 bases are TGTGCCAGCAGACCCACCCCGGGACAGGGTTTCACGGACACTGAAGCTTTCTTT.

The count of this clone is one. The CDR3 here is CASSPGRGSTYEQYF. DNA of the CDR3: TGTGCCAGTAGTCCGGGCAGGGGGTCGACCTACGAGCAGTACTTC. This chain connects TRBV27 to TRBJ2-7, with TRBD1 matching 7 bases. Germline CDR1 reads MNHEY; CDR2 reads SMNVEV (reference sequence). After removal of 9 bases from V and 2 bases from J, the junction contained 13 bases not matched to a gene. The CDR3 has 15 residues.

The chain combines TRBV11-2 with TRBJ2-5; D not certain. CDR1 is SGHAT and CDR2 is FQNNGV in the germline V gene. The V gene lost 4 bases and the J gene lost 0 bases, with 3 bases spanning the gap. The CDR3 covers 12 residues. The CDR3 protein is CASSSYQETQYF. CDR3 nucleotides: TGTGCCAGCAGCTCGTACCAAGAGACCCAGTACTTC.

This clone was seen a handful of times. V gene TRBV10-1 combines with J gene TRBJ2-7; TRBD2 aligns across 10 bases. Trimming cost V 2 bases and J 3 bases; bases outside gene matches: 4. The CDR3 is 15 residues long. Looked up from germline, CDR1 is WNHNN and CDR2 is SYGVQD (reference sequence). CDR3 sequence (DNA): TGCGCCAGCAGTGAGGGGCTAGCGGGAGACTACGAGCAGTACTTC. Protein sequence: CASSEGLAGDYEQYF.

The chain joins TRBV5-1 to TRBJ2-3, with D perhaps matching TRBD2 (5 bases). CDR3 length: 14 residues. The germline V gene encodes CDR1 SGHRS and CDR2 YFSETQ. V was cut by 0 bases and J by 2 bases, with 7 bases left in between. CDR3 loop: CASSLDGDTDTQYF. The CDR3 bases are TGCGCCAGCAGCTTGGACGGGGACACAGATACGCAGTATTTT.

This chain uses TRBV28 with TRBJ1-5; 7 bases align to TRBD1. Germline loops: CDR1 MDHEN, CDR2 SYDVKM. V lost 3 bases and J lost 1; bases outside the gene matches: 18. The CDR3 runs 20 residues. For the CDR3, the DNA is TGTGCCAGCAGTTTTTCCCGGGCCAGGGGGACCTCTTTGAGCAATCAGCCCCAGCATTTT. Its translation: CASSFSRARGTSLSNQPQHF.